This TCR beta chain was retrieved from a study of T cell changes during pregnancy in multiple sclerosis. The CDR3 is 11 residues long. CDR1 is MNHEY, CDR2 SMNVEV, per germline (reference sequence). J was trimmed by 15 bases and V by 5 bases; bases with no gene match: 6. Some clones are missing from TCRdb's copy, which holds only in-frame ones; the method was immunoSEQ multiplex PCR. There are roughly 48,000 clones in the sample; about nine tenths occur only once, and 0.95% to 1.5% lies in the top ten. The source of this sequence is a female donor with multiple sclerosis, enrolled in a pregnancy study. The chain links TRBV27 to TRBJ2-3, with TRBD2 matching over 9 bases. The sample in question was CD4+ T cells from peripheral blood mononuclear cells, obtained in the second trimester of pregnancy. CDR3 bases: TGTGCCAGCAGTCAACCGGGACTAGCTTATTTT. It encodes CASSQPGLAYF.